In its sample, the clone carrying this TCR beta chain was seen many times. The sample comes from a study of T-cell reconstitution after alpha-beta-depleted transplantation in children. The TCRbeta library was prepared with unique molecular identifiers. MiXCR, run by TCRdb on the PCR reads, gives a single entry per CDR3 protein. The repertoire holds around 600,000 distinct CDR3 sequences, with 16% as singletons. Germline CDR1 reads SGHTA; CDR2 reads FQGNSA. V was cut by 2 bases and J by 14 bases, with 13 bases left in between. This CDR3 has 13 residues. This rearrangement joins TRBV7-2 to TRBJ1-6, with D possibly matching TRBD1 (5 bases). The clonotype was recovered from a human donor who donated a stem cell graft to a child with acute myeloid leukemia. Sample: PBMCs from the stem cell graft donor, taken from the stem cell graft. The CDR3: CASSLPPGRSLHF. CDR3 DNA: TGTGCCAGCAGCTTACCTCCGGGACGCTCCCTCCACTTT. Full variable domain (remainder filled in from reference TRBV7-2 and TRBJ1-6): GAGVSQSPSNKVTEKGKDVELRCDPISGHTALYWYRQSLGQGLEFLIYFQGNSAPDKSGLPSDRFSAERTGGSVSTLTIQRTQQEDSAVYLCASSLPPGRSLHFGNGTRLTVT.